Below are 31 T cell receptor beta chains sequenced from a single sample in a study of T cells in Graves' hyperthyroidism and ophthalmopathy. Regions amplified from RNA transcripts were the TCR beta CDR3 regions. TCR CDR3 underwent first-round RT-PCR with the HTBI primer set. TCRdb ran MiXCR on the multiplex PCR reads and lists one entry per CDR3 protein. The table has about 590,000 distinct CDR3 sequences, around 14% seen once. The sequenced sample consisted of blood. The source of these receptors is a young woman with Graves' hyperthyroidism.

This clonotype appeared many times. This sequence joins TRBV7-8 and TRBJ2-5; D gene unclear. Trimming took off 1 base at V and 1 base at J, with 7 bases between the two ends. Germline V gene sequence: CDR1 SGHVS, CDR2 FQNEAQ. The CDR3 contains 14 residues. As DNA, the CDR3 is TGTGCCAGCAGCTTAGTGCTCTTCCAAGAGACCCAGTACTTC. Amino acid sequence: CASSLVLFQETQYF.

There are a few counts of this clonotype. The V call is TRBV10-3, the J call TRBJ1-1; possible D gene TRBD1, 5 bases. Between the trimmed V and J ends, which lost 6 bases and 3 bases, there was a span of 11 bases. The CDR3 sequence is 13 residues long. Germline-derived CDR1 and CDR2 are ENHRY and SYGVKD. This chain's CDR3 is CAISTREDTEAFF. Here the CDR3 DNA reads TGTGCCATCAGCACCAGGGAGGACACTGAAGCTTTCTTT.

This clonotype was observed a handful of times. The rearrangement uses TRBV5-6 and TRBJ2-4; D is unresolved. Trimming took 1 base from V and 2 from J, leaving 10 bases between them. CDR3 length: 15 amino acids. Germline loops: CDR1 SGHDT, CDR2 YYEEEE. CDR3 coding DNA: TGTGCCAGCAGCTTGTACGCGGAGCCCAAAAACATTCAGTACTTC. Encoded protein: CASSLYAEPKNIQYF.

The chain is built from TRBV19 and TRBJ2-2; weak D call: TRBD2 (5 bases). CDR3 length: 14 amino acids. Germline V CDR1 and CDR2: LNHDA, SQIVND (reference sequence). V lost 0 bases and J 6 bases, leaving 8 bases between the germline ends. CDR3 residues: CASSIDGGPGELFF. The CDR3 DNA follows: TGTGCCAGTAGTATAGATGGCGGGCCCGGGGAGCTGTTTTTT.

This clonotype was counted a few times. Just one base apart from a much larger clone, this may be a read error. The chain is built from TRBV18 and TRBJ2-1, with 10 bases matching TRBD2. Germline CDR1 and CDR2: KGHSH and LQKENI. V shed 6 bases and J 8 bases; nucleotides not matched to a gene: 4. CDR3 length: 13 residues. The CDR3 DNA reads as TGTGCCAGCTCGAACCTAGCGGGAGATGAGCAGTTCTTC. As protein: CASSNLAGDEQFF.

This clonotype has at least ten counts. The chain employs TRBV2 and TRBJ1-2; D might be TRBD1 (5 bases). The CDR3 loop spans 14 amino acids. The germline gives CDR1 SNHLY, CDR2 FYNNEI. The V and J ends lost 7 bases and 7 bases respectively, with 19 bases between them. The DNA for the CDR3 is TGTGCCAGCACCACCGGTACAGGTCTTGGTGGCTACACCTTC. The encoded protein is CASTTGTGLGGYTF.

At least ten counts were recorded for this clonotype. The chain links TRBV6-1 to TRBJ1-1, with 8 bases fitting TRBD1. Germline values: CDR1 MNHNS, CDR2 SASEGT. The CDR3 covers 15 residues. The J segment lost 1 base and the V segment lost 4 bases, leaving 5 bases of the junction unmatched. The CDR3 region is CASSATGAANTEAFF. The CDR3 region has the DNA TGTGCCAGCAGTGCGACAGGGGCGGCGAACACTGAAGCTTTCTTT.

This clonotype was seen only a few times. This chain uses TRBV27 with TRBJ1-2; TRBD1 might be the D (5 bases). V lost 11 bases, J lost 0 bases, and 16 bases lay in between. This CDR3 has 14 amino acids. Germline V gene lookup returns CDR1 MNHEY and CDR2 SMNVEV (reference sequence). The CDR3 DNA is TGTGCCGCGGGACTGCTGGGGGCTAACTATGGCTACACCTTC. This sequence encodes CAAGLLGANYGYTF.

This clonotype was seen repeatedly, ten times or more. The chain couples TRBV12-3 or TRBV12-4 to TRBJ2-2; 12 bases agree with TRBD2. Trimming cost V 6 bases and J 2 bases; bases outside gene matches: 4. The CDR3 is made up of 16 amino acids. The chain's CDR3 is CASSSTSGGNTGELFF. DNA of the CDR3: TGTGCCAGCAGCTCGACTAGCGGGGGTAACACCGGGGAGCTGTTTTTT.

This clonotype was picked up a small number of times. This chain joins TRBV12-3 or TRBV12-4 and TRBJ1-2; maybe TRBD1 (5 bases). Trimming took 3 bases from V and 4 from J, leaving 18 bases between them. CDR3 length: 16 residues. The CDR3 here is CASSFGQIGHTYGYTF. The CDR3 nucleotides read TGTGCCAGCAGTTTCGGTCAGATAGGACACACCTATGGCTACACCTTC.

This clonotype has ten or more counts. J is TRBJ2-3 and V is TRBV7-3, with D perhaps being TRBD1 or TRBD2 (7 bases each). Deletions cut 2 bases from V and 4 bases from J, with 19 bases between. Germline-derived CDR1 and CDR2 are SGHTA and FQGTGA. CDR3 length: 17 residues. CDR3 sequence reads: CASSLPSPGRGPDTQYF. The CDR3 region has the DNA TGTGCCAGCAGCTTACCATCCCCGGGGAGGGGGCCAGATACGCAGTATTTT. The variable domain in full, completed from reference TRBV7-3 and TRBJ2-3, reads GAGVSQTPSNKVTEKGKYVELRCDPISGHTALYWYRQSLGQGPEFLIYFQGTGAADDSGLPNDRFFAVRPEGSVSTLKIQRTERGDSAVYLCASSLPSPGRGPDTQYFGPGTRLTVL.

This clonotype was found a few times. The gene calls are TRBV19 and TRBJ1-6; 8 bases are shared with TRBD1. This CDR3 has 16 residues. V was pared by 2 bases and J by 8 bases, with 8 bases of the junction left unmatched. CDR1 and CDR2 from the germline V gene are LNHDA and SQIVND (reference sequence). In DNA, the CDR3 is TGTGCCAGTAGTATAAGCGGCAGGGGGCACGATTCACCCCTCCACTTT. Amino acids: CASSISGRGHDSPLHF.

The chain combines TRBV19 with TRBJ2-3; the D gene is possibly TRBD1 (6 bases). The germline gives CDR1 LNHDA, CDR2 SQIVND (reference sequence). The V end lost 6 bases, the J end lost 0 bases, and 22 bases lay between the germline ends. This CDR3 has 18 amino acids. The CDR3 nucleotides read TGTGCCAGTAGCCTCGCGACAGGAGATATCACTAGCACAGATACGCAGTATTTT. Its protein product is CASSLATGDITSTDTQYF.

This chain joins TRBV15 and TRBJ2-7; 9 bases are shared with TRBD1. Germline V CDR1 and CDR2: LNHNV, YYDKDF (reference sequence). V was pared by 1 base and J by 6 bases, with 4 bases of the junction left unmatched. The CDR3 loop spans 14 amino acids. In nucleotides, the CDR3 is TGTGCCACCAGCAGAGTACAGGGGGCTGGCGAGCAGTACTTC. It codes for CATSRVQGAGEQYF.

V and J are TRBV18 and TRBJ2-7; D tentatively reads TRBD1 or TRBD2 (5 bases each). Between the trimmed V and J ends, which lost 4 bases and 4 bases, there was a span of 17 bases. CDR3 length equals 15 residues. CDR1 KGHSH and CDR2 LQKENI come from the germline V gene. CDR3 DNA: TGTGCCAGCTCACGGCTGTCGAGGGGCTTATACGAGCAGTACTTC. Protein: CASSRLSRGLYEQYF.

This chain uses TRBV20-1 with TRBJ2-1; 10 nucleotides agree with TRBD2. CDR3 length: 18 amino acids. The germline V gene encodes CDR1 DFQATT and CDR2 SNEGSKA (reference sequence). V was clipped by 0 bases and J by 0 bases; unmatched bases: 8. The CDR3 spells CSARDLGSGRPSYNEQFF. The CDR3 DNA sequence: TGCAGTGCTAGAGATCTTGGTAGCGGGAGGCCCTCCTACAATGAGCAGTTCTTC.

The V call is TRBV7-3, the J call TRBJ2-2, with 8 nucleotides matching TRBD2. The length of the CDR3 is 16 residues. Germline CDR1 reads SGHTA; CDR2 reads FQGTGA. Trimming took 5 bases from V and 6 from J; bases not matched to a gene: 11. Here the CDR3 DNA reads TGTGCCAGCAGCCCCCCCCCCGGGACTAGAGCCGGGGAGCTGTTTTTT. This encodes CASSPPPGTRAGELFF.

This clonotype was observed at least ten times. The genes are TRBV7-2 and TRBJ2-1, with 16 bases identical to TRBD2. The trim removed 5 bases at V and 10 bases at J, leaving 14 bases unmatched. Germline loops: CDR1 SGHTA, CDR2 FQGNSA. The CDR3 length is 18 residues. CDR3 sequence: CASSPGLAGGPVGREQFF. CDR3 sequence (DNA): TGTGCCAGCAGCCCGGGACTAGCGGGAGGGCCGGTAGGGCGCGAGCAGTTCTTC.

This sequence joins TRBV20-1 and TRBJ2-3, with 7 bases matching TRBD2. The CDR3 loop spans 14 amino acids. V shed 3 bases, J shed 4 bases, and the junction held 7 bases outside the gene matches. Germline CDR1 DFQATT, CDR2 SNEGSKA (reference sequence). The DNA for the CDR3 is TGCAGTGCTAGGGGACGGGAGGAGTCAGATACGCAGTATTTT. Translated: CSARGREESDTQYF.

This clonotype turned up a few times. A read error may explain this, as a much larger clone is one base away. The chain is built from TRBV7-2 and TRBJ2-7; 11 bases fit TRBD2. CDR1 and CDR2 from the germline V gene are SGHTA and FQGNSA. This CDR3 is 15 amino acids long. V lost 8 bases, J lost 4 bases, and 10 bases stayed unmatched. As DNA, the CDR3 is TGTGCCAGCGGCGGGGTAGCGGGAGGGCCGTACGAGCAGTACTTC. Its protein is CASGGVAGGPYEQYF.

In this sample, this clonotype turned up a few times. The CDR3: CATTGTGEAFF. As DNA, the CDR3 is TGTGCCACCACCGGGACAGGGGAAGCTTTCTTT. V is TRBV15 and J is TRBJ1-1; 9 bases align to TRBD1. The CDR3 runs 11 residues. J was trimmed by 8 bases and V by 7 bases; bases with no gene match: 2. The germline V gene has CDR1 LNHNV and CDR2 YYDKDF (reference sequence).

This clonotype was detected only a few times. The V and J genes are TRBV7-9 and TRBJ1-4, with a possible D match to TRBD1 (6 bases). Germline loops: CDR1 SEHNR, CDR2 FQNEAQ (reference sequence). The germline V and J ends were trimmed by 6 bases and 6 bases, with 26 bases remaining between them. CDR3 size: 18 residues. This CDR3 reads CASSQVPLGRGYDEKLFF. The CDR3 DNA follows: TGTGCCAGCAGTCAGGTCCCCTTAGGTAGGGGGTATGATGAAAAACTGTTTTTT.

This clonotype has ten or more counts. This chain links TRBV7-9 with TRBJ2-3; TRBD2 aligns across 8 bases. Germline V gives CDR1 SEHNR, CDR2 FQNEAQ (reference sequence). The J segment lost 6 bases and the V segment lost 1 base, leaving 21 bases of the junction unmatched. This CDR3 has 20 residues. The CDR3 coding sequence is TGTGCCAGCAGCTTAGACTCCCTCGGGCTAGCGGGTAAAGGACGGGATACGCAGTATTTT. Translating gives CASSLDSLGLAGKGRDTQYF.

This chain connects TRBV19 to TRBJ2-3; D is ambiguous. Per germline, CDR1 LNHDA and CDR2 SQIVND (reference sequence). Trimming shortened V by 0 bases and J by 3 bases, and 16 bases separated the two germline ends. This CDR3 comprises 17 residues. CDR3 sequence: CASSIDRAELKTDTQYF. The CDR3 DNA is TGTGCCAGTAGTATAGATCGGGCAGAACTAAAGACAGATACGCAGTATTTT.

This clonotype was seen many times. This rearrangement joins TRBV11-2 to TRBJ2-7; 9 nucleotides align to TRBD2. V shed 2 bases, J shed 3 bases, and the junction held 11 bases outside the gene matches. CDR1 is SGHAT, CDR2 FQNNGV, per germline. The CDR3 has 17 residues. In DNA, the CDR3 is TGTGCCAGCAGCTTATCTAGCGGGATAACGAATAACTACGAGCAGTACTTC. Encoded protein: CASSLSSGITNNYEQYF.

The sample holds many counts of this clonotype. The genes are TRBV19 and TRBJ2-1; 9 bases agree with TRBD2. The V gene end was trimmed by 5 bases and the J gene end by 8 bases; junction bases not matched to a gene: 10. CDR1 is LNHDA and CDR2 is SQIVND in the germline V gene (reference sequence). The CDR3 extends over 15 amino acids. As DNA, the CDR3 is TGTGCCAGTAGTTTAGCGGGAGTCGGGTTGGATGAGCAGTTCTTC. Protein: CASSLAGVGLDEQFF.

Details on this clonotype: Just one base apart from a much larger clone, this may be a read error. The chain recombines TRBV5-1 with TRBJ2-1; either TRBD1 or TRBD2 may fit D (5 bases each). Germline values: CDR1 SGHRS, CDR2 YFSETQ. The CDR3 has 15 amino acids. The CDR3 sequence is CASSPEGSSYNERFF. The CDR3 DNA follows: TGCGCCAGCAGCCCTGAGGGGAGCTCCTACAATGAGCGGTTCTTC.

This clonotype was observed at least ten times. The rearrangement joins TRBV12-3 or TRBV12-4 to TRBJ2-2; possibly TRBD1 for D (5 bases). Trimming took 4 bases from V and 2 from J, leaving 11 bases between them. CDR3 length: 15 amino acids. The CDR3 DNA follows: TGTGCCAGCAGTTCTTTTGGGGCCAACACCGGGGAGCTGTTTTTT. It specifies CASSSFGANTGELFF.

The V gene is TRBV6-1, the J gene TRBJ1-2; D is ambiguous. Germline V gene data show CDR1 as MNHNS and CDR2 as SASEGT. V was pared by 6 bases and J by 0 bases, with 11 bases between. The CDR3 has 14 amino acids. The CDR3 protein is CASRPTRTNYGYTF. In DNA form, the CDR3 reads TGTGCCAGCAGACCGACAAGAACTAACTATGGCTACACCTTC.

The chain uses TRBV27 and TRBJ2-7; 11 bases map to TRBD1. With 5 bases clipped from V and 2 bases from J, the junction kept 5 bases outside the gene matches. The CDR3 contains 15 residues. The germline V gene encodes CDR1 MNHEY and CDR2 SMNVEV (reference sequence). The CDR3 DNA is TGTGCCAGCAGTCCTGAGGGACAGGGGGCCTACGAGCAGTACTTC. Translation: CASSPEGQGAYEQYF.

The chain combines TRBV29-1 with TRBJ2-7; 11 nucleotides align to TRBD1. Germline trimming cut 4 bases from V and 6 bases from J; bases unmatched to any gene: 5. The CDR3 contains 13 residues. CDR1 SQVTM and CDR2 ANQGSEA come from the germline V gene. The CDR3 coding sequence is TGCAGCGTTGGAAGGACAGGGGGCGCCGAGCAGTACTTC. Translation: CSVGRTGGAEQYF.